Presented here are 7 T cell receptor beta chains from one specimen sequenced in a study of T cell responses to AZD1222 COVID-19 vaccine. Using immunoSEQ multiplex PCR, the repertoire was profiled, and TCRdb retains in-frame clones only, with some absent. Here the sample spans around 80,000 clones, around 90% being singletons. The specimen was peripheral blood, collected 28 days after the second AZD1222 dose. All receptors derive from an adult who received the AZD1222 COVID-19 vaccine.

The CDR3 loop reads CASTLSRFNTEAFF. CDR3 bases: TGTGCCAGCACCCTCTCCCGTTTCAACACTGAAGCTTTCTTT. The V and J genes are TRBV28 and TRBJ1-1; D unresolved. Trimming left V 7 bases short and J 2 bases short, with 14 bases between. The germline V gene has CDR1 MDHEN and CDR2 SYDVKM. The CDR3 runs to 14 residues.

This sequence joins TRBV12-3 or TRBV12-4 and TRBJ2-1; D unresolved. The CDR3 spans 13 residues. V was trimmed by 2 bases and J by 2 bases, leaving 4 bases between them. The CDR3 spells CASSLTTYNEQFF. The DNA for the CDR3 is TGTGCCAGCAGTTTAACTACCTACAATGAGCAGTTCTTC.

By share, this clone ranks as medium-sized. J is TRBJ2-2 and V is TRBV4-2, with a possible D match to TRBD2 (6 bases). Per the germline V gene, CDR1 is LGHNA and CDR2 is YNFKEQ. CDR3 size: 15 residues. Trimming took off 2 bases at V and 6 bases at J, with 13 bases between the two ends. CDR3 sequence reads: CASSQTGEMSGELFF. The CDR3 region has the DNA TGTGCCAGCAGCCAAACGGGAGAGATGTCCGGGGAGCTGTTTTTT.

This clone was detected a few times. The chain links TRBV19 to TRBJ2-7; 7 bases are shared with TRBD2. The CDR3 is made up of 14 amino acids. CDR1 and CDR2 (germline): LNHDA, SQIVND (reference sequence). The V segment lost 3 bases and the J segment 1 base; nucleotides outside the gene matches: 3. CDR3 sequence reads: CASSMGRGSYEQYF. CDR3 sequence (DNA): TGTGCCAGTAGTATGGGGAGGGGATCCTACGAGCAGTACTTC.

The genes are TRBV5-4 and TRBJ2-1; perhaps TRBD1 as D (5 bases). The CDR3 has 13 residues. CDR1 is SGHNT and CDR2 is YYREEE in the germline V gene (reference sequence). V lost 0 bases to trimming and J lost 9 bases, with 10 bases between them. For the CDR3, the DNA is TGTGCCAGCAGCTTGGTGTCTAGGGGTGAGCAGTTCTTC. Residues: CASSLVSRGEQFF.

The gene calls are TRBV6-1 and TRBJ1-5; possible D gene TRBD1, 6 bases. The CDR3 is 16 amino acids. Germline V lookup: CDR1 MNHNS, CDR2 SASEGT. V was pared by 1 base and J by 1 base, with 11 bases between. CDR3 coding DNA: TGTGCCAGCAGTGAAGTCTGGACAGCAAGCAATCAGCCCCAGCATTTT. Translated: CASSEVWTASNQPQHF.

The chain employs TRBV5-1 and TRBJ1-2, with a possible D match to TRBD1 (5 bases). The V end lost 0 bases, the J end lost 4 bases, and 10 bases lay between the germline ends. The germline gives CDR1 SGHRS, CDR2 YFSETQ. This CDR3 is built from 14 residues. The CDR3 DNA follows: TGCGCCAGCAGCTTGGGGCGGGACTCCTATGGCTACACCTTC. This encodes CASSLGRDSYGYTF.